One sample yielded the 30 T cell receptor beta chains listed below, sequenced in a study of tissue T cells after allogeneic stem cell transplantation. This research-autopsy study prospectively enrolled adult allogeneic hematopoietic cell transplant recipients with steroid-refractory graft-versus-host disease. TCRdb's table, derived via immunoSEQ multiplex PCR, lists solely in-frame clones and lacks some. The table has more than 1,000 clones, roughly 65% seen once; the top ten hold 15% to 19%. Sequenced here: stomach tissue, sampled at autopsy. These receptors all come from a male patient older than 55 with steroid-refractory graft-versus-host disease after an allogeneic stem cell transplant. Some T cells may be transferred from the graft donor.

This clone is large within its sample. The chain has TRBV15 and TRBJ1-3; tentative D call: TRBD1 (5 bases). CDR1 is LNHNV, CDR2 YYDKDF, per germline (reference sequence). Trimming pared 3 bases from V and 1 base from J, leaving 19 bases between. The CDR3 has 18 residues. The CDR3 sequence: CATSRTFIRVPSGNTIYF. CDR3 bases: TGTGCCACCAGCAGGACCTTTATCAGGGTGCCATCTGGAAACACCATATATTTT.

This chain links TRBV19 with TRBJ2-1, with TRBD1 matching 8 bases. The CDR3 sequence is 13 residues long. The V gene end was trimmed by 8 bases and the J gene end by 10 bases; junction bases not matched to a gene: 10. The germline gives CDR1 LNHDA, CDR2 SQIVND (reference sequence). CDR3 amino acids: CASQKTGVGEQFF. CDR3 DNA: TGTGCCAGTCAAAAGACAGGGGTCGGCGAGCAGTTCTTC.

The chain is built from TRBV20-1 and TRBJ2-7; no clear D gene. V was shortened by 1 base and J by 3 bases, with 4 bases between the two germline ends. Germline CDR1 reads DFQATT; CDR2 reads SNEGSKA (reference sequence). The CDR3 contains 11 residues. The CDR3 spells CSARGRYEQYF. The CDR3 coding sequence is TGCAGTGCTAGAGGGCGCTACGAGCAGTACTTC.

Only a few counts were recorded for this clone. The chain recombines TRBV19 with TRBJ1-1; D is possibly TRBD1 (5 bases). The germline V and J ends were trimmed by 5 bases and 5 bases, with 18 bases remaining between them. Germline V gene lookup returns CDR1 LNHDA and CDR2 SQIVND (reference sequence). The CDR3 runs to 15 residues. The CDR3 nucleotides are TGTGCCAGTAGTTTACAGCAGGGTGGGGGGACTGAAGCTTTCTTT. It translates to CASSLQQGGGTEAFF.

The rearrangement links TRBV20-1 to TRBJ2-1; 9 positions match TRBD2. Germline-derived CDR1 and CDR2 are DFQATT and SNEGSKA (reference sequence). The CDR3 is 19 residues long. Trimming at V came to 3 bases and at J to 0 bases, leaving 15 bases not matched to a gene. This CDR3 reads CSASSLAGSPWGSYNEQFF. CDR3 coding DNA: TGCAGTGCTAGTTCGCTAGCGGGGTCCCCGTGGGGCTCCTACAATGAGCAGTTCTTC.

This clone showed up just a few times. This chain links TRBV10-1 with TRBJ2-4, with TRBD1 identical over 10 bases. With 6 bases clipped from V and 1 base from J, the junction kept 6 bases outside the gene matches. The CDR3 length is 16 residues. Per germline, CDR1 WNHNN and CDR2 SYGVQD (reference sequence). CDR3 coding DNA: TGCGCCAGCAGGGGGACAGGGGTTTCGGCCAAAAACATTCAGTACTTC. It is translated as CASRGTGVSAKNIQYF.

This clone was detected only a few times. V usage is TRBV7-9 and J usage is TRBJ1-1; D not resolved. The CDR3 runs to 13 residues. Trimming stripped 5 bases from V and 0 bases from J, with 7 bases between. CDR1 and CDR2 (germline): SEHNR, FQNEAQ (reference sequence). This chain's CDR3 is CASSAEVNTEAFF. In DNA, the CDR3 is TGTGCCAGCAGCGCTGAGGTGAACACTGAAGCTTTCTTT.

Worth noting for this clone: Other DNA sequences from this sample encode an identical CDR3 as well. J is TRBJ2-2 and V is TRBV15; D call uncertain. The V end lost 1 base, the J end lost 4 bases, and 4 bases lay between the germline ends. Germline assignment: CDR1 LNHNV and CDR2 YYDKDF (reference sequence). There are 13 residues in the CDR3. CDR3 sequence: CATSRAGTGELFF. CDR3 nucleotide sequence: TGTGCCACCAGCAGAGCCGGCACCGGGGAGCTGTTTTTT.

This chain connects TRBV5-1 to TRBJ2-7, with 11 bases lining up with TRBD2. CDR1 is SGHRS and CDR2 is YFSETQ in the germline V gene. CDR3 size: 17 residues. The junction had 14 bases not matched to a gene; V was cut back by 4 bases and J by 5 bases. This CDR3 reads CASSPSPLAGGSNEQYF. As DNA, the CDR3 is TGCGCCAGCAGCCCCAGCCCTTTAGCGGGGGGGTCGAACGAGCAGTACTTC.

The J gene is TRBJ1-6, the V gene TRBV4-2, with a tentative D call TRBD1 (5 bases). The length of the CDR3 is 16 residues. Germline loops: CDR1 LGHNA, CDR2 YNFKEQ. Trimming took 4 bases from V and 9 from J, leaving 19 bases between them. The chain's CDR3 is CASSLQQASGVSPLHF. The DNA for the CDR3 is TGTGCCAGCAGCCTGCAACAGGCCTCGGGAGTTTCACCCCTCCACTTT.

This clone was seen just once. The V and J genes are TRBV11-2 and TRBJ1-2; maybe TRBD1 (5 bases). Between the trimmed V and J ends, which lost 5 bases and 3 bases, there was a span of 16 bases. The CDR3 length is 15 residues. Germline lookup yields CDR1 SGHAT and CDR2 FQNNGV. Here the CDR3 reads CASSGQGFLYYGYTF. CDR3 DNA: TGTGCCAGCAGCGGGCAGGGATTTTTGTACTATGGCTACACCTTC.

CDR3 in amino acids: CASSLAVLPTDTQYF. The CDR3 DNA follows: TGTGCCAGCAGCTTAGCCGTCCTTCCCACAGATACGCAGTATTTT. This sequence joins TRBV7-9 and TRBJ2-3; D gene unclear. Germline CDR1 and CDR2: SEHNR and FQNEAQ (reference sequence). The CDR3 sequence is 15 residues long. The V and J ends lost 0 bases and 2 bases respectively, with 9 bases between them.

The genes are TRBV4-1 and TRBJ1-1; D uncertain. The CDR3 length is 13 residues. Trimming removed 1 base from V and 6 bases from J, with 9 bases in between. Germline V CDR1 and CDR2: MGHRA, YSYEKL. For the CDR3, the DNA is TGCGCCAGCAGCCAAGTCGGCGGGGCTGAAGCTTTCTTT. Residues: CASSQVGGAEAFF.

The rearrangement joins TRBV3-1 (or the pseudogene TRBV3-2) to TRBJ2-5, with 7 bases lining up with TRBD2. The CDR3 sequence is 15 residues long. Looked up from germline, CDR1 is LGHDT and CDR2 is YNNKEL (reference sequence). Trimming cost V 2 bases and J 5 bases; bases outside gene matches: 8. CDR3 nucleotide sequence: TGTGCCAGCAGCCAATTACGGGGGGAGTCTGAGACCCAGTACTTC. The encoded protein is CASSQLRGESETQYF.

The V gene is TRBV3-1 (or the pseudogene TRBV3-2), the J gene TRBJ1-2; the D gene is possibly TRBD1 (5 bases). This CDR3 comprises 14 residues. Germline CDR1 is LGHDT and CDR2 is YNNKEL (reference sequence). Trimming removed 3 bases at V and 7 bases at J, with 15 bases between. For the CDR3, the DNA is TGTGCCAGCAGCCAGGGCAGGGCTGAAATTGGCTACACCTTC. Residues: CASSQGRAEIGYTF.

The chain carries TRBV15 and TRBJ1-3; no firm D call. V lost 0 bases and J lost 7, with 19 bases in between. Germline V CDR1 and CDR2: LNHNV, YYDKDF (reference sequence). This CDR3 has 17 residues. CDR3 coding DNA: TGTGCCACCAGCAGAGATCCTGGACGTATTCGCGGGAACACCATATATTTT. Its protein is CATSRDPGRIRGNTIYF.

V and J are TRBV5-1 and TRBJ2-7; the D call may be TRBD1 or TRBD2 (6 bases each). V was clipped by 4 bases and J by 2 bases, with 13 bases between them. The germline V gene has CDR1 SGHRS and CDR2 YFSETQ. The CDR3 extends over 14 amino acids. CDR3 bases: TGCGCCAGCAGCCCCCCGGGGGCGGCCTACGAGCAGTACTTC. This codes for CASSPPGAAYEQYF.

This rearrangement joins TRBV10-2 to TRBJ1-5, with D possibly matching TRBD1 (5 bases). In germline, CDR1 is WSHSY, CDR2 SAAADI. This CDR3 region has 13 residues. Trimming left V 5 bases short and J 5 bases short, with 10 bases between. The CDR3 coding sequence is TGCGCCAGCAGTTGGGGGGAAGATCAGCCCCAGCATTTT. This codes for CASSWGEDQPQHF.

The V and J genes are TRBV18 and TRBJ2-3; no firm D call. This CDR3 comprises 11 residues. The germline V and J ends were trimmed by 3 bases and 5 bases, with 3 bases remaining between them. Germline CDR1 reads KGHSH; CDR2 reads LQKENI. CDR3 coding DNA: TGTGCCAGCTCACCGGGAGATACGCAGTATTTT. Encoded protein: CASSPGDTQYF.

The chain employs TRBV5-5 and TRBJ2-3; 16 positions match TRBD2. The V gene end was trimmed by 0 bases and the J gene end by 4 bases; junction bases not matched to a gene: 2. CDR3 length equals 17 residues. The germline gives CDR1 SGHKS, CDR2 YYEKEE (reference sequence). In nucleotides, the CDR3 is TGTGCCAGCAGCTTGGTAGGGACTAGCGGGGGGGCAGATACGCAGTATTTT. As protein: CASSLVGTSGGADTQYF.

Turning to this clone: The junction does not match germline at one end; this may be a read error. This chain joins TRBV7-7 and TRBJ1-2; no firm D call. This CDR3 is built from 14 residues. Germline lookup yields CDR1 SSHAT and CDR2 FNYEAQ (reference sequence). The CDR3 DNA is TGTGCTAGCAGCCCCATTGGAGCTAACTATGGCTACACCTTC. Translated, it gives CASSPIGANYGYTF.

J is TRBJ1-2 and V is TRBV9, with a tentative D call TRBD1 (6 bases). This CDR3 comprises 14 residues. V was shortened by 0 bases and J by 8 bases, with 14 bases between the two germline ends. The germline gives CDR1 SGDLS, CDR2 YYNGEE. CDR3 sequence reads: CASSVEGGPGGYTF. CDR3 DNA sequence: TGTGCCAGCAGCGTAGAGGGGGGGCCAGGAGGCTACACCTTC.

This rearrangement joins TRBV29-1 to TRBJ1-1, with 7 bases matching TRBD1. The CDR3 sequence is 13 residues long. Unmatched junction bases numbered 9, after V lost 4 bases and J lost 7 bases. From germline, CDR1 is SQVTM and CDR2 ANQGSEA. The CDR3 coding sequence is TGCAGCGTTGCTGACAGGGTTTTTATTGAAGCTTTCTTT. It translates to CSVADRVFIEAFF. Full variable domain (remainder filled in from reference TRBV29-1 and TRBJ1-1): SAVISQKPSRDICQRGTSLTIQCQVDSQVTMMFWYRQQPGQSLTLIATANQGSEATYESGFVIDKFPISRPNLTFSTLTVSNMSPEDSSIYLCSVADRVFIEAFFGQGTRLTVV.

The V call is TRBV7-8, the J call TRBJ2-3; perhaps TRBD2 as D (6 bases). Germline values: CDR1 SGHVS, CDR2 FQNEAQ. The CDR3 consists of 13 residues. The V end was cut by 5 bases, the J end by 3 bases, with 9 bases between. The DNA for the CDR3 is TGTGCCAGCAGCAGAGGAGGGACAGATACGCAGTATTTT. This translates into CASSRGGTDTQYF.

The chain couples TRBV7-9 to TRBJ2-7, with a weak D call TRBD2 (6 bases). Trimming stripped 1 base from V and 3 bases from J, with 13 bases between. This CDR3 comprises 15 residues. CDR1 and CDR2 from the germline V gene are SEHNR and FQNEAQ (reference sequence). The CDR3 loop reads CASSLVRDWHYEQYF. In nucleotides, the CDR3 is TGTGCCAGCAGCTTAGTCCGGGACTGGCACTACGAGCAGTACTTC. The full variable domain, with the rest looked up from reference TRBV7-9 and TRBJ2-7, is DTGVSQNPRHKITKRGQNVTFRCDPISEHNRLYWYRQTLGQGPEFLTYFQNEAQLEKSRLLSDRFSAERPKGSFSTLEIQRTEQGDSAMYLCASSLVRDWHYEQYFGPGTRLTVT.

The V gene is TRBV7-2, the J gene TRBJ2-5; TRBD2 matches at 8 bases. The germline V gene has CDR1 SGHTA and CDR2 FQGNSA. The CDR3 extends over 15 amino acids. V shed 5 bases and J 4 bases; nucleotides not matched to a gene: 9. In DNA form, the CDR3 reads TGTGCCAGCAGCCCGGGGGGGGTTGTTGGAGAGACCCAGTACTTC. Protein sequence: CASSPGGVVGETQYF.

The rearrangement uses TRBV7-9 and TRBJ2-5, with 7 bases aligning to TRBD2. Germline loops: CDR1 SEHNR, CDR2 FQNEAQ (reference sequence). The CDR3 has 14 amino acids. J was trimmed by 5 bases and V by 8 bases; bases with no gene match: 11. The CDR3 region is CASVPWEGRETQYF. CDR3 nucleotide sequence: TGTGCCAGCGTTCCCTGGGAGGGGAGGGAGACCCAGTACTTC.

This sequence joins TRBV18 and TRBJ2-7, with D hard to call. Trimming cost V 4 bases and J 5 bases, with 9 bases left between them. CDR3 length equals 12 residues. Germline assignment: CDR1 KGHSH and CDR2 LQKENI. The CDR3 loop is CASSLLWHEQYF. The CDR3 region has the DNA TGTGCCAGCTCACTTTTATGGCACGAGCAGTACTTC.

The chain joins TRBV2 to TRBJ2-2; D tentatively reads TRBD1 or TRBD2 (6 bases each). The length of the CDR3 is 17 residues. Germline CDR1 and CDR2: SNHLY and FYNNEI. V was clipped by 5 bases and J by 3 bases, with 19 bases between them. The CDR3 nucleotides are TGTGCCAGCAGTCACCACAGGGAGGAGTCCCACACCGGGGAGCTGTTTTTT. Protein product: CASSHHREESHTGELFF.

The rearrangement joins TRBV12-5 to TRBJ2-1; D possibly corresponds to TRBD2 (7 bases). The CDR3 is 15 amino acids. Trimming removed 1 base from V and 10 bases from J, with 17 bases in between. CDR1 is LGHNT and CDR2 is FRNRAP in the germline V gene. The CDR3 DNA reads as TGTGCTAGTGGTTTGGGCCTAGCGGCCCAGGGGGAGCAGTTCTTC. This translates into CASGLGLAAQGEQFF.